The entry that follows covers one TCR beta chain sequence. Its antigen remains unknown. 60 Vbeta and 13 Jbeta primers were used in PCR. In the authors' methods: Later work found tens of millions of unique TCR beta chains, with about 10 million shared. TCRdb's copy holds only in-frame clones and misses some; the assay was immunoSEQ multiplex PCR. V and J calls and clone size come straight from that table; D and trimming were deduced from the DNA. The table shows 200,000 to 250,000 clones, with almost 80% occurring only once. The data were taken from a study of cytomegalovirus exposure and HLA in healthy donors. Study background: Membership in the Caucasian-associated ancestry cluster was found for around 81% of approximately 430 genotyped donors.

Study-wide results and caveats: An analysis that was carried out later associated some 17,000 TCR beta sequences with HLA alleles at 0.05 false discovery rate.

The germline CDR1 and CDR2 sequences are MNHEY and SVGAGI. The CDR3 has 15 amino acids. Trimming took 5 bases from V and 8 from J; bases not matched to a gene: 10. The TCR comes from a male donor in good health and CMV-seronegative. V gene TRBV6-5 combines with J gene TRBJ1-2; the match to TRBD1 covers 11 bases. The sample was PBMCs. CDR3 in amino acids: CASSRGWTGGNGYTF. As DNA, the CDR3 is TGTGCCAGCAGTAGGGGATGGACAGGGGGCAACGGCTACACCTTC.